This T cell receptor beta chain was sequenced during a study of post-analysis software for immune sequencing data. Study context: The cohort encompassed relapsing-remitting, secondary progressive and progressive-relapsing multiple sclerosis disease courses.

Unique molecular identifiers were carried by the TCR beta cDNA libraries. It was from roughly 1.1 to 9.2 million T cells that some 500,000 cDNA molecules came. TCRdb re-called the PCR reads through MiXCR, storing one row per CDR3 protein. Counted here are about 260,000 distinct CDR3 sequences, just over 35% occurring once; the ten biggest clones make up around 4.8%. The CDR3 contains 13 residues. Germline CDR1 is ENHRY and CDR2 is SYGVKD. J lost 5 bases, V lost 5 bases, and 5 bases had no gene match. Study-wide findings and caveats: Strong co-clustering by F measure was evident for samples that had been prepared in the same batch. The normalized Chao1 diversity of multiple sclerosis patients was significantly lower than that of controls. Higher frequency in patients than in controls was seen for about five TRBV segments, with TRBV5-6, TRBV5-1 and TRBV20-1 among them.

This clonotype was picked up many times. Its antigen is not known. This TCR derives from a girl between 10 and 17 years old with multiple sclerosis. The sample comprised blood. The chain carries TRBV10-3 and TRBJ2-5; 7 nucleotides agree with TRBD1. The CDR3 nucleotides read TGTGCCATCAGTCAACAGGGGTTGGAGACCCAGTACTTC. It codes for CAISQQGLETQYF.